Below are 23 T cell receptor beta chains sequenced from a single sample in a study of cytomegalovirus exposure and HLA in healthy donors. Primers: 60 Vbeta forward and 13 Jbeta reverse. Clones were sequenced by immunoSEQ multiplex PCR, and TCRdb holds only the in-frame ones, with some missing. The sample contains about 150,000 clones, 78% of which appear only once. Source material: PBMCs. The receptors come from a woman aged 45-60 years in good health and CMV-seropositive.

The CDR3 DNA reads TGTGCCAGCTCACCCCTCTTCGGACAGAACACTGAAGCTTTCTTT. This encodes CASSPLFGQNTEAFF. The chain is built from TRBV18 and TRBJ1-1, with a possible D match to TRBD1 (5 bases). Trimming removed 3 bases at V and 1 base at J, with 12 bases between. Germline V gene sequence: CDR1 KGHSH, CDR2 LQKENI. The CDR3 runs to 15 residues.

The CDR3 DNA reads TGTGCCAGCAGAGACCAACTACAGGGCTACGAGCAGTACTTC. It encodes CASRDQLQGYEQYF. The chain employs TRBV6-5 and TRBJ2-7; D perhaps matches TRBD1 (6 bases). There are 14 residues in the CDR3. V was clipped by 6 bases and J by 3 bases, with 15 bases between them. Germline CDR1 MNHEY, CDR2 SVGAGI.

This rearrangement joins TRBV4-3 to TRBJ1-2; weak D call: TRBD1 (6 bases). Trimming cost V 3 bases and J 4 bases, with 24 bases left between them. Germline CDR1 reads LGHNA; CDR2 reads YSLEER. The CDR3 has 18 amino acids. The CDR3 loop is CASSHDGGAGAHGYGYTF. The CDR3 nucleotides are TGCGCCAGCAGCCACGATGGGGGGGCGGGCGCCCATGGCTATGGCTACACCTTC.

The rearrangement uses TRBV13 and TRBJ2-7, with 9 bases that match TRBD2. The ends lost 3 bases at V and 3 bases at J; junction bases unmatched: 9. This CDR3 has 16 residues. Germline V lookup: CDR1 PRHDT, CDR2 FYEKMQ (reference sequence). CDR3 region: CASSLGERGDYYEQYF. The CDR3, as DNA: TGTGCCAGCAGCTTGGGTGAGCGGGGGGACTACTACGAGCAGTACTTC.

The chain uses TRBV2 and TRBJ1-2; 8 bases are shared with TRBD1. Trimming took 3 bases from V and 2 from J; bases not matched to a gene: 8. Germline loops: CDR1 SNHLY, CDR2 FYNNEI. This CDR3 spans 16 amino acids. Here the CDR3 DNA reads TGTGCCAGCAGTGACCAGACAGGGGTCCACAACTATGGCTACACCTTC. It specifies CASSDQTGVHNYGYTF. The entire variable domain, with the rest obtained from reference TRBV2 and TRBJ1-2, is as follows: EPEVTQTPSHQVTQMGQEVILRCVPISNHLYFYWYRQILGQKVEFLVSFYNNEISEKSEIFDDQFSVERPDGSNFTLKIRSTKLEDSAMYFCASSDQTGVHNYGYTFGSGTRLTVV.

This clone was detected only once. The chain employs TRBV7-2 and TRBJ2-7; the D gene is possibly TRBD1 (6 bases). V lost 5 bases and J lost 2, with 13 bases in between. The germline V gene has CDR1 SGHTA and CDR2 FQGNSA. The CDR3 length is 14 residues. CDR3: CASSNTGSPYEQYF. The DNA for the CDR3 is TGTGCCAGCAGCAACACAGGGTCCCCCTACGAGCAGTACTTC.

J is TRBJ2-5 and V is TRBV6-1, with 7 bases aligning to TRBD2. CDR1 MNHNS and CDR2 SASEGT come from the germline V gene. CDR3 length: 14 residues. V lost 1 base to trimming and J lost 6 bases; unmatched junction nucleotides: 5. The CDR3 nucleotides are TGTGCCAGCAGTGAAGGCCCTAGCGGCCAGACCCAGTACTTC. It translates to CASSEGPSGQTQYF.

This clone has a handful of counts. The chain uses TRBV2 and TRBJ1-5; 7 nucleotides line up with TRBD1. The CDR3 runs 15 residues. V lost 6 bases, J lost 0 bases, and 5 bases stayed unmatched. Germline V gives CDR1 SNHLY, CDR2 FYNNEI. Here the CDR3 DNA reads TGTGCCAGCAGGGGCACAGGGGATAGCAATCAGCCCCAGCATTTT. Its protein is CASRGTGDSNQPQHF.

This clone was recorded only once. The chain joins TRBV10-3 to TRBJ2-3; 8 nucleotides match TRBD2. Germline V gives CDR1 ENHRY, CDR2 SYGVKD. CDR3 size: 13 residues. V shed 11 bases and J 2 bases; nucleotides not matched to a gene: 6. CDR3 DNA sequence: TGTGCCCTATCGGGGGGGAACACAGATACGCAGTATTTT. Its protein product is CALSGGNTDTQYF.

The CDR3 loop is CASSLQGDSRVLTF. The DNA of the CDR3 is TGTGCCAGCAGCTTGCAGGGGGATAGTAGAGTCCTGACTTTC. This chain connects TRBV5-4 to TRBJ2-6, with TRBD1 matching 7 bases. The CDR3 totals 14 residues. Germline V lookup: CDR1 SGHNT, CDR2 YYREEE (reference sequence). J was trimmed by 13 bases and V by 1 base; bases with no gene match: 8.

Points on this clone: This CDR3 is also generated by other DNA sequences in the sample. The CDR3: CAWSVLSGNTIYF. The CDR3 DNA is TGTGCCTGGAGTGTCCTATCTGGAAACACCATATATTTT. V and J are TRBV30 and TRBJ1-3; no clear D gene. The CDR3 runs to 13 residues. CDR1 GTSNPN and CDR2 SVGIG come from the germline V gene (reference sequence). Between the trimmed V and J ends, which lost 0 bases and 1 base, there was a span of 4 bases. Filled out from reference TRBV30 and TRBJ1-3, the complete variable domain reads SQTIHQWPATLVQPVGSPLSLECTVEGTSNPNLYWYRQAAGRGLQLLFYSVGIGQISSEVPQNLSASRPQDRQFILSSKKLLLSDSGFYLCAWSVLSGNTIYFGEGSWLTVV.

This clone has only one observation. The gene calls are TRBV7-3 and TRBJ2-3; 11 positions agree with TRBD2. The CDR3 spans 16 residues. Germline CDR1 SGHTA, CDR2 FQGTGA. After removal of 1 base from V and 3 bases from J, the junction contained 3 bases not matched to a gene. The CDR3 DNA is TGTGCCAGCAGCTTAAGGGCTAGCGGGAGGACAGATACGCAGTATTTT. Protein product: CASSLRASGRTDTQYF.

V and J are TRBV2 and TRBJ1-2; no reliable D call. The V gene's germline CDR1 is SNHLY and CDR2 FYNNEI. V lost 4 bases, J lost 14 bases, and 14 bases lay in between. This CDR3 region has 11 residues. CDR3 in amino acids: CASSGVVGGTF. CDR3 bases: TGTGCCAGCAGTGGTGTGGTAGGCGGGACCTTC.

This clone was detected only a few times. This chain uses TRBV19 with TRBJ1-1; D might be TRBD1 (5 bases). Germline CDR1 and CDR2: LNHDA and SQIVND (reference sequence). Trimming removed 4 bases at V and 1 base at J, with 13 bases between. The CDR3 sequence is 15 residues long. CDR3 loop: CASSTGTGRNTEAFF. In DNA form, the CDR3 reads TGTGCCAGTAGTACGGGGACCGGGAGGAACACTGAAGCTTTCTTT.

This chain links TRBV27 with TRBJ1-1; weak D call: TRBD1 (5 bases). The CDR3 contains 13 residues. V was trimmed by 1 base and J by 7 bases, leaving 10 bases between them. Looked up from germline, CDR1 is MNHEY and CDR2 is SMNVEV (reference sequence). The CDR3 DNA sequence: TGTGCCAGCAGTTTATTTGGGGGGGGTGAAGCTTTCTTT. This translates into CASSLFGGGEAFF.

This clone was observed a handful of times. V and J are TRBV19 and TRBJ1-4; 9 nucleotides line up with TRBD1. V was clipped by 5 bases and J by 3 bases; unmatched bases: 10. Per the germline V gene, CDR1 is LNHDA and CDR2 is SQIVND (reference sequence). This CDR3 is 17 amino acids long. The CDR3 region has the DNA TGTGCCAGTAGTCCGGGACAGGGTGCAAATTCTAATGAAAAACTGTTTTTT. It encodes CASSPGQGANSNEKLFF.

The chain joins TRBV27 to TRBJ1-1; 8 nucleotides agree with TRBD1. The CDR3 is 15 amino acids. Germline trimming cut 3 bases from V and 1 base from J; bases unmatched to any gene: 4. Germline V gives CDR1 MNHEY, CDR2 SMNVEV (reference sequence). CDR3 sequence reads: CASSLSDRANTEAFF. The CDR3 region has the DNA TGTGCCAGCAGTTTGTCGGACAGGGCGAACACTGAAGCTTTCTTT.

A single count supports this clone. The rearrangement uses TRBV6-5 and TRBJ1-2, with D possibly matching TRBD1 (5 bases). Germline V CDR1 and CDR2: MNHEY, SVGAGI. This CDR3 has 12 amino acids. Trimming removed 8 bases from V and 5 bases from J, with 12 bases in between. The CDR3 DNA reads TGTGCCAGCGGCACACAGGTTTATGGCTACACCTTC. Residues: CASGTQVYGYTF.

This clone was detected only once. The gene calls are TRBV6-6 and TRBJ2-3, with 7 nucleotides matching TRBD1. V trimming: 6 bases; J trimming: 3 bases; junction bases outside the gene matches: 9. This CDR3 comprises 15 residues. CDR1 is MNHNY, CDR2 SVGAGI, per germline (reference sequence). Written as DNA, the CDR3 is TGTGCCAGCAGCCTCCAGGGGGATCATACAGATACGCAGTATTTT. Its protein is CASSLQGDHTDTQYF.

This rearrangement joins TRBV5-6 to TRBJ2-5; D may be TRBD1 (5 bases). The CDR3 is 15 residues long. Trimming removed 1 base at V and 4 bases at J, with 14 bases between. Germline values: CDR1 SGHDT, CDR2 YYEEEE. CDR3 sequence (DNA): TGTGCCAGCAGCTTGATGGGCGGCCAGGGAGAGACCCAGTACTTC. Translated, it gives CASSLMGGQGETQYF.

V is TRBV18 and J is TRBJ1-2; no clear D. Germline V gives CDR1 KGHSH, CDR2 LQKENI. Trimming removed 3 bases at V and 4 bases at J, with 15 bases between. The CDR3 length is 15 residues. The CDR3: CASSPYGDGLYGYTF. For the CDR3, the DNA is TGTGCCAGCTCACCGTACGGGGATGGTCTCTATGGCTACACCTTC. The full variable domain, its missing parts supplied by reference TRBV18 and TRBJ1-2, is NAGVMQNPRHLVRRRGQEARLRCSPMKGHSHVYWYRQLPEEGLKFMVYLQKENIIDESGMPKERFSAEFPKEGPSILRIQQVVRGDSAAYFCASSPYGDGLYGYTFGSGTRLTVV.

The chain recombines TRBV7-2 with TRBJ2-5; 9 nucleotides align to TRBD2. Germline values: CDR1 SGHTA, CDR2 FQGNSA. V trimming: 5 bases; J trimming: 4 bases; junction bases outside the gene matches: 5. This CDR3 comprises 14 residues. The CDR3 bases are TGTGCCAGCAGCGTGGGACTAGCAATAGAGACCCAGTACTTC. The encoded protein is CASSVGLAIETQYF.

CDR3 bases: TGTGCCAGCTCACAATACAGGGGAGACACCGGGGAGCTGTTTTTT. It yields the protein CASSQYRGDTGELFF. This chain uses TRBV18 with TRBJ2-2; TRBD1 matches at 7 bases. The CDR3 length is 15 residues. Germline CDR1 reads KGHSH; CDR2 reads LQKENI. J gave up 3 bases and V 4 bases, and 5 bases lay outside the gene matches.